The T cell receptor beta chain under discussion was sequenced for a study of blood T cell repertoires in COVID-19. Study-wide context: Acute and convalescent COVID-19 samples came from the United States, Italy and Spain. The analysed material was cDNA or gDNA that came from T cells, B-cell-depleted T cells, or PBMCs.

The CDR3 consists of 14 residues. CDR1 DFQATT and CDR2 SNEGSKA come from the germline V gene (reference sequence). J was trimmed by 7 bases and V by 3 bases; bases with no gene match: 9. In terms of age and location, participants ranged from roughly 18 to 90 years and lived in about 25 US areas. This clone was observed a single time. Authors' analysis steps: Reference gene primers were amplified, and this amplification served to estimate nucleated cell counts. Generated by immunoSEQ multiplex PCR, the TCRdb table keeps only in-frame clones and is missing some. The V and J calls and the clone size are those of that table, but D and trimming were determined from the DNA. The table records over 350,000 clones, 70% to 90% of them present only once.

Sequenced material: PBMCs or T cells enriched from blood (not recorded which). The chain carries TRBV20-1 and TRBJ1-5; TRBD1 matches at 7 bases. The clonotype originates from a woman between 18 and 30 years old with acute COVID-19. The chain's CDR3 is CSASAQGLRQPQHF. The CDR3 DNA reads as TGCAGTGCTAGTGCACAGGGGCTTCGCCAGCCCCAGCATTTT.